The rows below give T cell receptor beta chains drawn from one sample of a study of blood T cell repertoires in COVID-19. Produced via immunoSEQ multiplex PCR; TCRdb's table is partial and in-frame only. The table records 7,900 or so clones, around 80% of them present only once. Sequenced: peripheral blood. The receptors come from a human donor in a cohort sampled during active COVID-19. Both conserved end residues are part of each CDR3. Fields, in order: J gene, D gene, clone size, V gene, CDR3 protein, CDR3 DNA. D genes are given only for firm matches. Size tells how often a clone was seen (once, few, many) or the class of an expanded clone, and some rows leave it out.

>TRBJ1-1|NA|NA|TRBV20-1
CSASNDGMNTEAFF
TGCAGTGCTAGTAACGATGGCATGAACACTGAAGCTTTCTTT
>TRBJ2-3|TRBD2|once|TRBV19
CATTGGSADTQYF
TGTGCCACCACGGGGGGTAGTGCAGATACGCAGTATTTT
>TRBJ1-2|NA|NA|TRBV19
CASSIPAGVNYGYTF
TGTGCCAGTAGTATCCCCGCCGGGGTAAACTATGGCTACACCTTC
>TRBJ2-1|NA|NA|TRBV15
CATRPGQSSYNEQFF
TGTGCCACCCGCCCCGGACAGAGCTCCTACAATGAGCAGTTCTTC
>TRBJ1-3|NA|NA|TRBV6-6
CASSRDSSGNTIYF
TGTGCCAGCAGTCGCGACAGCTCTGGAAACACCATATATTTT
>TRBJ1-2|TRBD1|few|TRBV9
CASSAGQGLNYGYTF
TGTGCCAGCAGCGCGGGACAGGGGCTTAACTATGGCTACACCTTC
>TRBJ1-1|NA|NA|TRBV5-4
CASSRVENTEAFF
TGTGCCAGCAGCCGGGTGGAGAACACTGAAGCTTTCTTT
>TRBJ2-1|TRBD2|NA|TRBV6-6
CASTDRSGSYEQFF
TGTGCCAGCACCGATCGGAGCGGGAGCTATGAGCAGTTCTTC
>TRBJ2-2|TRBD2|NA|TRBV3-1/TRBV3-2
CASRPSGRGTGELFF
TGTGCCAGCAGACCTAGCGGGAGGGGTACCGGGGAGCTGTTTTTT
>TRBJ2-1|NA|NA|TRBV19
CASSRDSGSSYNEQFF
TGTGCCAGTAGTCGGGACTCCGGAAGCTCCTACAATGAGCAGTTCTTC
>TRBJ1-2|NA|NA|TRBV5-1
CASSTSTANYGYTF
TGCGCCAGCAGCACGTCGACTGCTAACTATGGCTACACCTTC
>TRBJ2-3|NA|NA|TRBV19
CASSAYADTQYF
TGTGCCAGTAGTGCGTACGCAGATACGCAGTATTTT
>TRBJ1-1|NA|NA|TRBV5-1
CASSLGLAMNTEAFF
TGCGCCAGCAGCTTGGGGCTAGCCATGAACACTGAAGCTTTCTTT
>TRBJ2-5|TRBD2|NA|TRBV18
CASSPRVAGIQETQYF
TGTGCCAGCTCACCACGGGTAGCGGGGATCCAAGAGACCCAGTACTTC
>TRBJ2-5|NA|NA|TRBV18
CASSLPSETQYF
TGTGCCAGCTCACTTCCTTCGGAGACCCAGTACTTC
>TRBJ1-4|TRBD1|NA|TRBV14
CASSQDLVWQGAGEKLFF
TGTGCCAGCAGCCAAGATCTGGTGTGGCAGGGGGCAGGCGAAAAACTGTTTTTT